Given below is one T cell receptor (beta chain) in context. Its antigen is still unknown. These data belong to a study of shared clonotypes between healthy human individuals. Across the study: Per donor, three plates held CD4 naive cells, three held CD4 memory, two held CD8 naive and one held CD8 memory.

Whole-study findings and limits: As a rule, naive subsets had a larger estimated richness than memory subsets. Clonotypes not shared had lower generation probabilities than those common to all four donors.

Using immunoSEQ multiplex PCR, the repertoire was profiled, and TCRdb retains in-frame clones only, with some absent. The sample contains roughly 2 million clones, approximately 94% of which appear only once. The V and J ends lost 4 bases and 4 bases, in that order; junction bases with no gene match: 4. Germline assignment: CDR1 MNHNS and CDR2 SASEGT. The CDR3 covers 13 residues. Healthy HIV-negative adults without recent acute infections or vaccinations served as donors. The source material was naive CD4+ T cells sorted from blood. The subset is: CD45RA+ positively selected. This receptor was taken from a man in his late teens or twenties in good health. This rearrangement joins TRBV6-1 to TRBJ2-7; TRBD1 matches 7 bases. CDR3 region: CASSAGGRYEQYF. CDR3 coding DNA: TGTGCCAGCAGTGCAGGGGGAAGGTACGAGCAGTACTTC.